The clone carrying this TCR beta chain has a single count. Those who donated were healthy bone marrow donors. The entry originates in a study of cytomegalovirus exposure and HLA in healthy donors. Primers for the PCR totalled 60 Vbeta and 13 Jbeta. The assay was immunoSEQ multiplex PCR, and TCRdb's table has in-frame clones only and misses some. The repertoire holds about 150,000 clones, with about three fifths as singletons. CDR3 length equals 14 residues. The V and J ends lost 4 bases and 7 bases respectively, with 13 bases between them. Germline V gene lookup returns CDR1 MGHRA and CDR2 YSYEKL. The clonotype was recovered from a male donor in good health and CMV-seronegative. The specimen was PBMCs. The chain combines TRBV4-1 with TRBJ1-4, with a tentative D call TRBD1 (5 bases). The CDR3 DNA reads as TGCGCCAGCAGCCGAGGACCGGGGGGTGAAAAACTGTTTTTT. Protein product: CASSRGPGGEKLFF.